This T cell receptor beta chain was sequenced for a study of shared clonotypes between healthy human individuals. The CDR3 sequence is 15 residues long. Trimming took off 7 bases at V and 1 base at J, with 16 bases between the two ends. Germline values: CDR1 SGHDT, CDR2 YYEEEE. TCRdb's copy holds only in-frame clones and misses some; the assay was immunoSEQ multiplex PCR. The repertoire holds roughly 660,000 clones, with about nine tenths as singletons. The J gene is TRBJ2-3, the V gene TRBV5-6, with D perhaps assigned TRBD1 or TRBD2 (5 bases each). Specimen: memory CD8+ T cells from PBMCs. Subset described: CD45RO+ cells pooled with CCR7-negative TemRA cells. This sequence originates from a young man in good health. Some clones in this sample may be carry-over from other donors' samples. In nucleotides, the CDR3 is TGTGCCAGCTTCAGGGACGGGAAACGCACAGATACGCAGTATTTT. This sequence encodes CASFRDGKRTDTQYF.